This T cell receptor beta chain stems from a study of neurological immune-mediated disorders. Findings and limits, study-wide: While HTLV-1-associated myelopathy showed the greatest TCR clonal expansion, multiple sclerosis showed the least, falling below healthy controls.

Template-switch 5'RACE cDNA synthesis added a 10-nucleotide unique molecular identifier. Each CDR3 protein gets one entry after TCRdb re-called the 5' RACE reads with MiXCR. The sample has over 55,000 distinct CDR3 sequences, around 9.7% seen once. This clonotype was seen many times. No antigen is known for it. Between the trimmed V and J ends, which lost 3 bases and 0 bases, there was a span of 9 bases. The CDR3 contains 14 residues. In germline, CDR1 is SQVTM, CDR2 ANQGSEA. The time point: longitudinal time-point 2. Unsorted libraries came from 2 million PBMCs stored at -80 °C. The source is a man in his thirties or forties in good health. The sample taken for sequencing was PBMCs. This chain joins TRBV29-1 and TRBJ2-4; TRBD2 might be the D (6 bases). CDR3 protein: CSVEEGLAKNIQYF. Written as DNA, the CDR3 is TGCAGCGTTGAGGAGGGACTAGCCAAAAACATTCAGTACTTC.